This TCR beta chain was documented in a study of neurological immune-mediated disorders. This clonotype was recorded at least ten times. Template-switch 5'RACE cDNA synthesis added a 10-nucleotide unique molecular identifier. Every sequencing run drew on 15-18 subjects and yielded over 160 million TCR-beta sequences. A single record per CDR3 protein comes from TCRdb applying MiXCR to the 5' RACE reads. The sample gives more than 45,000 distinct CDR3 sequences, roughly an eighth of which show up once; approximately 2% is in the top ten. The sequenced sample consisted of PBMCs. The TCR originated in a man aged 60 to 69 in good health.

DNA for the CDR3: TGCGCCTCGAGGGAACGGGAGACCCAGTACTTC. This codes for CASRERETQYF. The rearrangement links TRBV5-1 to TRBJ2-5; possible D gene TRBD2, 5 bases. Germline V gene lookup returns CDR1 SGHRS and CDR2 YFSETQ. The CDR3 is made up of 11 amino acids. The V end lost 10 bases, the J end lost 5 bases, and 12 bases lay between the germline ends.